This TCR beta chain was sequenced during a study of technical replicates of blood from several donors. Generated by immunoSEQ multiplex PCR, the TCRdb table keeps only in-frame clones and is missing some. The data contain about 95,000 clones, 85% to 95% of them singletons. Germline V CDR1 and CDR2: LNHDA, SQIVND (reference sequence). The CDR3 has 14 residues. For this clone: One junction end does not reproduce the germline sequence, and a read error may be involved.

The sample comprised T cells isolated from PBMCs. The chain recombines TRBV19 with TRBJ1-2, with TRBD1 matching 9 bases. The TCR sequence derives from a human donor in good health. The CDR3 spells CASNIQGARSGYTF. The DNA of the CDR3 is TGTGCCAGTAATATACAGGGGGCGCGTAGTGGCTACACCTTC.